Following are 16 T cell receptor beta chains from one sample sequenced in a study of prognosis after radiotherapy for stage I lung cancer (dated by TCRdb to the early 2020s). Sequencing used an Illumina HiSeq 3000. The TCR beta CDR3 region was amplified from genomic DNA by two rounds of multiplex PCR. The first PCR round used primers specific to each TRBV and TRBJ gene, with sequences filed in Chinese patent CN105087789A. TCRdb redid the processing of the public reads, applying fastp at Q25 and MiXCR, and retained in-frame beta chains. Duplicate CDR3 protein sequences are folded into a single record with the most common DNA and genes. The sample records 20,000 to 30,000 distinct CDR3 sequences, about 40% of which are singletons. The ten largest clones represent roughly a fifth of the sample. Source: PBMCs, taken before or after stereotactic body radiation therapy (not recorded which). The origin of the receptors is a donor older than 45 with non-small cell lung cancer.

There are a few counts of this clonotype. The gene calls are TRBV5-1 and TRBJ1-3; the D gene is possibly TRBD1 (5 bases). Germline V lookup: CDR1 SGHRS, CDR2 YFSETQ. Between the trimmed V and J ends, which lost 7 bases and 8 bases, there was a span of 22 bases. The CDR3 has 15 amino acids. The CDR3 loop reads CASATRTGGRDTIYF. CDR3 DNA sequence: TGCGCCAGCGCCACCCGAACGGGGGGACGGGACACCATATATTTT.

This clonotype has at least ten counts. The V call is TRBV7-8, the J call TRBJ2-5; TRBD1 is a possible D gene (5 bases). The V end lost 5 bases, the J end lost 1 base, and 11 bases lay between the germline ends. Germline CDR1 and CDR2: SGHVS and FQNEAQ. This CDR3 is 14 amino acids long. The CDR3 region has the DNA TGTGCCAGCAGCCCCGAAGACAGCCAAGAGACCCAGTACTTC. This sequence encodes CASSPEDSQETQYF. The full variable domain, with the rest looked up from reference TRBV7-8 and TRBJ2-5, is GAGVSQSPRYKVAKRGQDVALRCDPISGHVSLFWYQQALGQGPEFLTYFQNEAQLDKSGLPSDRFFAERPEGSVSTLKIQRTQQEDSAVYLCASSPEDSQETQYFGPGTRLLVL.

This clonotype was picked up a small number of times. A much larger clone is a single base away; this may be a read error. The chain recombines TRBV7-9 with TRBJ2-7; 8 positions agree with TRBD2. The CDR3 totals 12 residues. Looked up from germline, CDR1 is SEHNR and CDR2 is FQNEAQ (reference sequence). CDR3 in amino acids: CASIRTSYEQCF. CDR3 nucleotides: TGTGCCAGCATCAGGACTAGCTACGAGCAGTGCTTC.

This clonotype turned up a few times. CDR3 sequence (DNA): TGTGCCTGCACCCCGACGGGGTTTAGAAGTGACTATGGCTACACCTTC. As protein: CACTPTGFRSDYGYTF. V usage is TRBV12-3 or TRBV12-4 and J usage is TRBJ1-2, with D uncertain. Trimming stripped 11 bases from V and 3 bases from J, with 25 bases between. CDR3 length: 16 amino acids.

This clonotype was picked up a small number of times. Mismatch with germline at one junction end may stem from a read error. The rearrangement joins TRBV20-1 to TRBJ1-2; 8 bases line up with TRBD1. The CDR3 spans 13 residues. Germline CDR1 is DFQATT and CDR2 is SNEGSKA (reference sequence). CDR3 sequence reads: CSARDKDRDGYTF. As DNA, the CDR3 is TGCAGTGCTAGAGACAAGGACAGGGATGGATACACCTTC.

As for this clonotype: The likely explanation is a read error, given a far larger clone one base away. The rearrangement uses TRBV6-8 and TRBJ1-5; possibly TRBD1 for D (6 bases). The CDR3 runs 14 residues. Germline V gives CDR1 MNHGY, CDR2 SAAAGT. Trimming removed 10 bases at V and 2 bases at J, with 15 bases between. CDR3 DNA sequence: TGTGCCATCACGAGAGGGGGAGGCAATCAGCCCCAGCATTTT. Protein: CAITRGGGNQPQHF.

J is TRBJ2-1 and V is TRBV12-3 or TRBV12-4, with a tentative D call TRBD2 (6 bases). The CDR3 runs to 15 residues. Trimming left V 3 bases short and J 7 bases short, with 16 bases between. Here the CDR3 DNA reads TGTGCCAGCAGTTTTTCGCGGCGGGGACCTAATGAGCAGTTCTTC. This codes for CASSFSRRGPNEQFF.

This clonotype is judged medium-sized. The chain employs TRBV20-1 and TRBJ1-6, with TRBD1 identical over 9 bases. CDR1 is DFQATT, CDR2 SNEGSKA, per germline (reference sequence). CDR3 size: 14 residues. V gave up 0 bases and J gave up 8 bases; unmatched junction bases: 2. CDR3 in DNA: TGCAGTGCTAGAGAGACAGGGGGTGATTCACCCCTCCACTTT. Translating it yields CSARETGGDSPLHF.

The V and J genes are TRBV5-1 and TRBJ2-7; no reliable D call. V lost 3 bases and J 4 bases, leaving 14 bases between the germline ends. This CDR3 comprises 14 residues. CDR1 and CDR2 (germline): SGHRS, YFSETQ. CDR3 residues: CASSSIPTSYEQYF. The CDR3 coding sequence is TGCGCCAGCAGCTCCATCCCGACATCTTACGAGCAGTACTTC.

The gene calls are TRBV12-3 or TRBV12-4 and TRBJ2-5, with 10 positions matching TRBD2. The DNA end favors TRBJ2-1, so the J call may be wrong. The CDR3 totals 16 residues. In nucleotides, the CDR3 is TGTGCCAGCATCGCAGGGACTAGCGTTTACCACAATGAGCAGTTCTTC. Its translation: CASIAGTSVYHNEQFF.

The chain is built from TRBV3-1 and TRBJ1-2; no definite D call. With 3 bases removed from V and 2 bases from J, the gap between germline ends came to 4 bases. Germline CDR1 reads LGHDT; CDR2 reads YNNKEL (reference sequence). The CDR3 has 12 residues. The CDR3 is CASSQINYGYTF. For the CDR3, the DNA is TGTGCCAGCAGCCAGATCAACTATGGCTACACCTTC. Full variable domain (outside the CDR3, taken from reference TRBV3-1 and TRBJ1-2): DTAVSQTPKYLVTQMGNDKSIKCEQNLGHDTMYWYKQDSKKFLKIMFSYNNKELIINETVPNRFSPKSPDKAHLNLHINSLELGDSAVYFCASSQINYGYTFGSGTRLTVV.

This clonotype was found many times. This chain links TRBV29-1 with TRBJ2-3, with 10 bases matching TRBD1. The CDR3 is 14 amino acids. From germline, CDR1 is SQVTM and CDR2 ANQGSEA. With V trimmed by 6 bases and J by 4 bases, 7 bases remained unmatched. Here the CDR3 reads CSVRGQGWADTQYF. Written as DNA, the CDR3 is TGCAGCGTAAGGGGACAGGGGTGGGCAGATACGCAGTATTTT.

This clonotype was picked up many times. The chain links TRBV7-6 to TRBJ2-1, with 8 bases matching TRBD2. There are 15 residues in the CDR3. The V and J ends lost 3 bases and 7 bases, in that order; junction bases with no gene match: 8. The germline gives CDR1 SGHVS, CDR2 FNYEAQ. CDR3 nucleotides: TGTGCCAGCAGCTTTCAAGCGGGAGTGGGTAATGAGCAGTTCTTC. Translation gives CASSFQAGVGNEQFF.

This clonotype was detected many times. The chain has TRBV11-2 and TRBJ2-3; D call uncertain. The CDR3 has 15 residues. With 2 bases removed from V and 1 base from J, the gap between germline ends came to 10 bases. The germline V gene has CDR1 SGHAT and CDR2 FQNNGV. In nucleotides, the CDR3 is TGTGCCAGCAGCTTATGGGTTGTAGGCACAGATACGCAGTATTTT. It specifies CASSLWVVGTDTQYF. The full variable domain, completed using reference TRBV11-2 and TRBJ2-3, is EAGVAQSPRYKIIEKRQSVAFWCNPISGHATLYWYQQILGQGPKLLIQFQNNGVVDDSQLPKDRFSAERLKGVDSTLKIQPAKLEDSAVYLCASSLWVVGTDTQYFGPGTRLTVL.

At least ten counts were recorded for this clonotype. V and J are TRBV7-9 and TRBJ1-3, with no clear D. Trimming cost V 5 bases and J 0 bases, with 11 bases left between them. The germline V gene encodes CDR1 SEHNR and CDR2 FQNEAQ (reference sequence). The length of the CDR3 is 15 residues. CDR3 DNA sequence: TGTGCCAGCAGCCAAGGGCGGAGCTCTGGAAACACCATATATTTT. The encoded protein is CASSQGRSSGNTIYF.

This clonotype was seen repeatedly, ten times or more. A clone one base away is much larger, so this may be a read error. The chain employs TRBV28 and TRBJ2-1; D uncertain. CDR3 size: 12 residues. The V end lost 3 bases, the J end lost 6 bases, and 6 bases lay between the germline ends. From germline, CDR1 is MDHEN and CDR2 SYDVKM. The DNA of the CDR3 is TGTGCCAGCAGTTTGAACTGCAATGAGCAGTTCTTC. Its translation: CASSLNCNEQFF.